This T cell receptor beta chain stems from a study of shared clonotypes between healthy human individuals. The ends lost 5 bases at V and 3 bases at J; junction bases unmatched: 7. This CDR3 spans 14 amino acids. Looked up from germline, CDR1 is SEHNR and CDR2 is FQNEAQ (reference sequence). In the original analysis: As immunoSEQ supplied junction-only sequences (without quality scores), filtering differed. Clones were read by immunoSEQ multiplex PCR, and TCRdb kept only the in-frame ones, dropping some. That table furnishes V, J and clone size, whereas the DNA furnished D and trimming. This sample carries about 600,000 clones, around 77% of them seen once, and the ten largest clones take more than 10%.

This sequence joins TRBV7-9 and TRBJ2-7; 7 bases map to TRBD1. Sequencing used PBMCs. The clonotype originates from a woman aged 40 to 50 in good health. Some clones in this sample may be carry-over from other donors' samples. The CDR3 sequence is CASSPPTGFYEQYF. The CDR3 region has the DNA TGTGCCAGCAGCCCCCCGACAGGGTTCTACGAGCAGTACTTC.